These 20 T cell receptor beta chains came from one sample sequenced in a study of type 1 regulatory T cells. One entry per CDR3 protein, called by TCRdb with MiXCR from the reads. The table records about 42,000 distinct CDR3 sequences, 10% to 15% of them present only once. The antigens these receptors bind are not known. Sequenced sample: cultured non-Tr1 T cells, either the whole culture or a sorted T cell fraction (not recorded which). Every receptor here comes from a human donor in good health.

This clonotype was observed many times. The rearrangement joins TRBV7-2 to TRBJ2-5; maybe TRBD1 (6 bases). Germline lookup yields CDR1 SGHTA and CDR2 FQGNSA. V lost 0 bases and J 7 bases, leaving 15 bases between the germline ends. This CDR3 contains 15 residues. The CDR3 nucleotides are TGTGCCAGCAGCTTAGCGGGGCAGGGGTACAGGACCCAGTACTTC. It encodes CASSLAGQGYRTQYF.

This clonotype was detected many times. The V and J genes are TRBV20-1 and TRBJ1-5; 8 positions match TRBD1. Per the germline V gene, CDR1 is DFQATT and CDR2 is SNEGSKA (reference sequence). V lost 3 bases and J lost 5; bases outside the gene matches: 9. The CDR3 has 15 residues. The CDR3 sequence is CSASPTGARDQPQHF. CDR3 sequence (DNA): TGCAGTGCTAGCCCGACAGGGGCGCGGGATCAGCCCCAGCATTTT.

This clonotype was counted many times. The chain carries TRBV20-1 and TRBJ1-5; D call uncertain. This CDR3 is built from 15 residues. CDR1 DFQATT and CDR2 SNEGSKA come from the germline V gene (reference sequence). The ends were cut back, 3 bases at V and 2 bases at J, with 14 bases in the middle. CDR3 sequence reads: CSASREVVGNQPQHF. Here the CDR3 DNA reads TGCAGTGCTAGTAGGGAAGTAGTTGGCAATCAGCCCCAGCATTTT.

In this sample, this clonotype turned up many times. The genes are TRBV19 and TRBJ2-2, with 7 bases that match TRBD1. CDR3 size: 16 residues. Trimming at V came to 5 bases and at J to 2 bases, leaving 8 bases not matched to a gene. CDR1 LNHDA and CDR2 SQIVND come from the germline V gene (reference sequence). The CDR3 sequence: CASSDTGATNTGELFF. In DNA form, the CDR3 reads TGTGCCAGTAGTGATACAGGGGCAACTAACACCGGGGAGCTGTTTTTT.

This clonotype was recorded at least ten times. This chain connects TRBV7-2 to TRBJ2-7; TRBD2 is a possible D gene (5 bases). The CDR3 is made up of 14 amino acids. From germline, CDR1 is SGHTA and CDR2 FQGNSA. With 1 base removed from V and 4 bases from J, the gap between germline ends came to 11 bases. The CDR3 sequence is CASSLGGPGYEQYF. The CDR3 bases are TGTGCCAGCAGCTTAGGCGGGCCTGGGTACGAGCAGTACTTC.

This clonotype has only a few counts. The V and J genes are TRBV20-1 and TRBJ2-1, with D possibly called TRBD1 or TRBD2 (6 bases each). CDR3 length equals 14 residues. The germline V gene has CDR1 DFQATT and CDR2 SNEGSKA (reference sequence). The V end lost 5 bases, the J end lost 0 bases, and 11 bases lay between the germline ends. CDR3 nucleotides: TGCAGTGCTGCGGGACAAGTCTCCTACAATGAGCAGTTCTTC. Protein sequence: CSAAGQVSYNEQFF.

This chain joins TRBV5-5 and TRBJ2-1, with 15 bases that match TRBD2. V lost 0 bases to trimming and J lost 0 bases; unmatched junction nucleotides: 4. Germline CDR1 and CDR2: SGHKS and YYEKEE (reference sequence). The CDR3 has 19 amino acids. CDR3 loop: CASSLVGTSGGSSYNEQFF. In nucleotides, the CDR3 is TGTGCCAGCAGCTTGGTAGGGACTAGCGGGGGGAGCTCCTACAATGAGCAGTTCTTC.

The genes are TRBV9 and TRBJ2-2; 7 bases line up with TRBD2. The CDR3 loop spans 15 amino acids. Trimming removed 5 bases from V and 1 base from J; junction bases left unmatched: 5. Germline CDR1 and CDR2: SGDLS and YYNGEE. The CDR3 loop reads CASSITSVNTGELFF. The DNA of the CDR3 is TGTGCCAGCAGTATAACTAGCGTGAACACCGGGGAGCTGTTTTTT. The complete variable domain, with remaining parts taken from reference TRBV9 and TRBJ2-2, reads DSGVTQTPKHLITATGQRVTLRCSPRSGDLSVYWYQQSLDQGLQFLIQYYNGEERAKGNILERFSAQQFPDLHSELNLSSLELGDSALYFCASSITSVNTGELFFGEGSRLTVL.

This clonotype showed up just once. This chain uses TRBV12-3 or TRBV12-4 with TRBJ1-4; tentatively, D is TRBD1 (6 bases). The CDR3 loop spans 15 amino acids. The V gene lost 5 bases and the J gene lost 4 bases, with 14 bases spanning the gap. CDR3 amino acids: CASSPIGQYNEKLFF. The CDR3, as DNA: TGTGCCAGCAGTCCCATAGGACAGTATAATGAAAAACTGTTTTTT.

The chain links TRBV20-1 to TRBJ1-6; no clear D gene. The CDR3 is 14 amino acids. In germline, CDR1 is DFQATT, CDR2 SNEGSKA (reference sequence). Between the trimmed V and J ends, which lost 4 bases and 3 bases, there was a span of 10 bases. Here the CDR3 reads CSAKNSLYNSPLHF. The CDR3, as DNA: TGCAGTGCTAAAAACAGCCTCTATAATTCACCCCTCCACTTT.

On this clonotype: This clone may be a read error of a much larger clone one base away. The CDR3 DNA sequence: TGTGCCGTTGCGCGGGGGGGAAGCTCCTACGAGCAGTACTTC. Its protein is CAVARGGSSYEQYF. The V and J genes are TRBV7-9 and TRBJ2-7; 9 bases are a match to TRBD2. The germline gives CDR1 SEHNR, CDR2 FQNEAQ (reference sequence). V shed 11 bases and J 0 bases; nucleotides not matched to a gene: 8. The CDR3 sequence is 14 residues long.

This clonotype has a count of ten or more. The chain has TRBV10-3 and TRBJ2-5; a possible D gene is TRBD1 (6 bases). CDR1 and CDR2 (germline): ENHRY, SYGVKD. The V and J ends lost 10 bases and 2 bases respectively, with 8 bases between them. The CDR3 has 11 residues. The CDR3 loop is CATQGQETQYF. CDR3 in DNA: TGTGCCACCCAGGGGCAAGAGACCCAGTACTTC.

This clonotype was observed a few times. The CDR3 DNA reads as TGCAGTTGGACTAGCGGGTTTGCAGATACGCAGTATTTT. Translating gives CSWTSGFADTQYF. This chain uses TRBV20-1 with TRBJ2-3; 11 bases map to TRBD2. With V trimmed by 8 bases and J by 4 bases, 5 bases remained unmatched. The CDR3 is 13 amino acids. Germline CDR1 and CDR2: DFQATT and SNEGSKA (reference sequence).

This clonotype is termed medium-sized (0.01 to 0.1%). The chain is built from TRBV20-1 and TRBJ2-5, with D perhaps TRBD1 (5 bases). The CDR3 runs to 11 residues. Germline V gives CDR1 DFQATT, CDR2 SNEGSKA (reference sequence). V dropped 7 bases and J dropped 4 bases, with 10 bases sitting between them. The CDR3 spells CSVGRGETQYF. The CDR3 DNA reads TGCAGTGTGGGAAGGGGAGAGACCCAGTACTTC.

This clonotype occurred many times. Here the CDR3 DNA reads TGTGCCAGCAGCTTAGTAACTAGCGCGAAGACCCAGTACTTC. Protein sequence: CASSLVTSAKTQYF. This rearrangement joins TRBV7-2 to TRBJ2-5, with 7 nucleotides matching TRBD2. The CDR3 contains 14 residues. The trim removed 1 base at V and 6 bases at J, leaving 5 bases unmatched. CDR1 is SGHTA, CDR2 FQGNSA, per germline.

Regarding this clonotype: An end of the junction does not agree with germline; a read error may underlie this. The DNA of the CDR3 is TGTGTCAGCAGTTCCTTTACTAGTCCGAGCGATGAGCAGTTCTTC. Translating gives CVSSSFTSPSDEQFF. The chain couples TRBV6-6 to TRBJ2-1, with a tentative D call TRBD2 (5 bases). This CDR3 has 15 amino acids. Germline V gene sequence: CDR1 MNHNY, CDR2 SVGAGI (reference sequence).

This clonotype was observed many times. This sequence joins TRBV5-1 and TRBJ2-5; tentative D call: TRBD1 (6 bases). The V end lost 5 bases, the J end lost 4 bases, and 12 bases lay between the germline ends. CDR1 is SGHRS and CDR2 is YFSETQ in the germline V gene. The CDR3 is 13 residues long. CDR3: CASRGWGPETQYF. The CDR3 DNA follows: TGCGCCAGCAGGGGTTGGGGGCCAGAGACCCAGTACTTC.

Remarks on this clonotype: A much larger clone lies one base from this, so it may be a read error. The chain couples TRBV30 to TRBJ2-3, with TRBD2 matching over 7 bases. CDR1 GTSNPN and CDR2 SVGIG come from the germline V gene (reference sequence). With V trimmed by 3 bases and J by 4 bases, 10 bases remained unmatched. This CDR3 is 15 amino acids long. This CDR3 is CAWRGKAGNADTQYF. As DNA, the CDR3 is TGTGCCTGGAGAGGAAAAGCGGGAAACGCAGATACGCAGTATTTT. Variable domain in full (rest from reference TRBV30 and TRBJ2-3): SQTIHQWPATLVQPVGSPLSLECTVEGTSNPNLYWYRQAAGRGLQLLFYSVGIGQISSEVPQNLSASRPQDRQFILSSKKLLLSDSGFYLCAWRGKAGNADTQYFGPGTRLTVL.

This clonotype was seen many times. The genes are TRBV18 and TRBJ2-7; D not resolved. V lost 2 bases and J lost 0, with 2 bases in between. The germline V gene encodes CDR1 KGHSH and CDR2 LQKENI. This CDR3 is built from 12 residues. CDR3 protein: CASSPDSYEQYF. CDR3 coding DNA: TGTGCCAGCTCACCAGACTCCTACGAGCAGTACTTC.

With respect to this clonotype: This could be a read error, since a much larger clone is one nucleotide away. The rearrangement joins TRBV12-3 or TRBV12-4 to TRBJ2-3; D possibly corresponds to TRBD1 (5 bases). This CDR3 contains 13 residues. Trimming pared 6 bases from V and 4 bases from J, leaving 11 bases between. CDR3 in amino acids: CASSIGDADTQYF. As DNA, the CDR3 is TGTGCCAGCAGCATAGGGGATGCAGATACGCAGTATTTT.